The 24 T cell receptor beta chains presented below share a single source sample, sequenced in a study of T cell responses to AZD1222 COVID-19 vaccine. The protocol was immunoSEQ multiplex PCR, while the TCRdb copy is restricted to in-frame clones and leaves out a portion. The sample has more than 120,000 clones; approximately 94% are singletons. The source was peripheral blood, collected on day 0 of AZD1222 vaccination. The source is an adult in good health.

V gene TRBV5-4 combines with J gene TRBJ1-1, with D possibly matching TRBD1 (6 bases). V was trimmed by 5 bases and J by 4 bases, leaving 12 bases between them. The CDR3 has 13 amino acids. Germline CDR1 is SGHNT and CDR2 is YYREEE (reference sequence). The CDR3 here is CASSAVGGTEAFF. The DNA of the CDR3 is TGTGCCAGCAGTGCGGTAGGGGGCACTGAAGCTTTCTTT.

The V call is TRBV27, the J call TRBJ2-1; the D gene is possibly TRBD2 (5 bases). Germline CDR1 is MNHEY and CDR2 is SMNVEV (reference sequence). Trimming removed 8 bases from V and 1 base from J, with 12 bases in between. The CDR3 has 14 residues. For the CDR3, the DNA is TGTGCCAGCTGCCCCTGGAGGTCCTACAATGAGCAGTTCTTC. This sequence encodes CASCPWRSYNEQFF.

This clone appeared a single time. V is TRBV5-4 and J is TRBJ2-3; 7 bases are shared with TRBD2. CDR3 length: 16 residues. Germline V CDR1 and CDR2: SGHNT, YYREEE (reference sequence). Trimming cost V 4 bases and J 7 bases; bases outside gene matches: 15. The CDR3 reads CASSPGGGTSTNTQYF. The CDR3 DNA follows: TGTGCCAGCAGCCCGGGAGGCGGGACTTCCACTAATACGCAGTATTTT.

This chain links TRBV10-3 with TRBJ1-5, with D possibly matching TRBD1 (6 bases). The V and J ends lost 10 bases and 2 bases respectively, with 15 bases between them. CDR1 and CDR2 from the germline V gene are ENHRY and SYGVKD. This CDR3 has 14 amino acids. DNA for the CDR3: TGTGCCACCGGGGGCTCAGGGGGCAATCAGCCCCAGCATTTT. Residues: CATGGSGGNQPQHF.

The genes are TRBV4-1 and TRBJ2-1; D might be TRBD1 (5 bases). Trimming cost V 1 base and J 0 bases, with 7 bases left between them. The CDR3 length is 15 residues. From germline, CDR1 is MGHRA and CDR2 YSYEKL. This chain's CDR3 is CASSQGQISYNEQFF. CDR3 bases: TGCGCCAGCAGCCAAGGACAGATCTCCTACAATGAGCAGTTCTTC.

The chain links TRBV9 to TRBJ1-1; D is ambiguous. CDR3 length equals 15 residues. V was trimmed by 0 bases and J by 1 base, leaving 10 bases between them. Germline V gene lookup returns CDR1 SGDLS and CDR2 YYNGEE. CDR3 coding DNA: TGTGCCAGCAGCGTAGGCAACCTCCCGAACACTGAAGCTTTCTTT. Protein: CASSVGNLPNTEAFF.

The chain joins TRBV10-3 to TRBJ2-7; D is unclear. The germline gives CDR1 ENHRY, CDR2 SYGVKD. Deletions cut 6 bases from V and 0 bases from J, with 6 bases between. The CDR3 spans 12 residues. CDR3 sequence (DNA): TGTGCCATCAGGGACGACTCCTACGAGCAGTACTTC. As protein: CAIRDDSYEQYF.

CDR3 bases: TGTGCCAGCAGCCCTTTAGGGCTCGAACTAGCGGCCCAAGAGACCCAGTACTTC. This codes for CASSPLGLELAAQETQYF. The rearrangement links TRBV9 to TRBJ2-5, with 8 positions matching TRBD2. This CDR3 spans 18 amino acids. The J segment lost 1 base and the V segment lost 4 bases, leaving 15 bases of the junction unmatched. Looked up from germline, CDR1 is SGDLS and CDR2 is YYNGEE.

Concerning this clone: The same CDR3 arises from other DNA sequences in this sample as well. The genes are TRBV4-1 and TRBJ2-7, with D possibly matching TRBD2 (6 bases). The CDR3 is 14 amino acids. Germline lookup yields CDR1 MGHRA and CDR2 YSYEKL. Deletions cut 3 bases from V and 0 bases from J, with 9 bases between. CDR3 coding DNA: TGCGCCAGCAGCCATCGGGGGAGCTCCTACGAGCAGTACTTC. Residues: CASSHRGSSYEQYF.

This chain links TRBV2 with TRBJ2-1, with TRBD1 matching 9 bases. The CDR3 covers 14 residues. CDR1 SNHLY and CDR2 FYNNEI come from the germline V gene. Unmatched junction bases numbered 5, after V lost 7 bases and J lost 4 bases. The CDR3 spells CASIRDRDYNEQFF. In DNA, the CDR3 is TGTGCCAGCATCAGGGACAGGGATTACAATGAGCAGTTCTTC.

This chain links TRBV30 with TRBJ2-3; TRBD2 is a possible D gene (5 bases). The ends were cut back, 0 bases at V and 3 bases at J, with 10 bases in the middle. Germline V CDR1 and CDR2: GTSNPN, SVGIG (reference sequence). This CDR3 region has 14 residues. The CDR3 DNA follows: TGTGCCTGGAGTGTAGGACGGAGGACAGATACGCAGTATTTT. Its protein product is CAWSVGRRTDTQYF.

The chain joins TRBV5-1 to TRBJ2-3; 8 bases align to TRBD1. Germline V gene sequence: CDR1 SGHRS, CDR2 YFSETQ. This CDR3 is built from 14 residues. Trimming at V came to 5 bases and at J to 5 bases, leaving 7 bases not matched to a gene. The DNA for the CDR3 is TGCGCCAGCAGTTCGGGCAGGGGGCAAGATACGCAGTATTTT. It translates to CASSSGRGQDTQYF.

CDR3 in DNA: TGTGCCAGCAGCAAGAACATCGGACAGTTAAATGAAAAACTGTTTTTT. Its translation: CASSKNIGQLNEKLFF. V usage is TRBV7-2 and J usage is TRBJ1-4; a weak D match, TRBD1 (6 bases). Germline V CDR1 and CDR2: SGHTA, FQGNSA. The CDR3 extends over 16 amino acids. V lost 5 bases, J lost 5 bases, and 18 bases lay in between.

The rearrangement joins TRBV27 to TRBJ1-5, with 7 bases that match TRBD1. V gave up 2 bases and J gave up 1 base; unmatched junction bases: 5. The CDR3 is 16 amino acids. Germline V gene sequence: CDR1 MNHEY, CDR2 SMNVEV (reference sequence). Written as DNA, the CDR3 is TGTGCCAGCAGTTTAGGGAGGGGACAGAGCAATCAGCCCCAGCATTTT. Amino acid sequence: CASSLGRGQSNQPQHF.

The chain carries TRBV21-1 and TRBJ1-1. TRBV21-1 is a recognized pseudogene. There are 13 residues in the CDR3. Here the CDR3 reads CASTSGENTEAFF. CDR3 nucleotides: TGTGCCAGCACATCCGGGGAGAACACTGAAGCTTTCTTT.

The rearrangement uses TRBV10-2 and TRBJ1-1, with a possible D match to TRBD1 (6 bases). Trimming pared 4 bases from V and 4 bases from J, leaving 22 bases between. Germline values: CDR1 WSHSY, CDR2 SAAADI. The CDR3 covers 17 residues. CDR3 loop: CASSVGPRTLRGTEAFF. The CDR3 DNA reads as TGCGCCAGCAGTGTTGGACCGAGGACGCTCAGGGGCACTGAAGCTTTCTTT.

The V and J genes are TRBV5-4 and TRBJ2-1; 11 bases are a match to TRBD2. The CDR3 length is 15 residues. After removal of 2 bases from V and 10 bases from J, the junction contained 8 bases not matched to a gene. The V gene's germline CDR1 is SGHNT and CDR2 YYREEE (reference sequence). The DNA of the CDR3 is TGTGCCAGCAGCTTTTTAGCGGGAGGGCCTGGGGAGCAGTTCTTC. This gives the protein CASSFLAGGPGEQFF.

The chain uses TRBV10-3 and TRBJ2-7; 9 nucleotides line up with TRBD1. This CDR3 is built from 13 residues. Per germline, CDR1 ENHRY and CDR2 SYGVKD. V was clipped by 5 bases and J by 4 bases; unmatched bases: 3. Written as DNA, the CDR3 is TGTGCCATCAGTAGGGACAGGGCTTACGAGCAGTACTTC. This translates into CAISRDRAYEQYF.

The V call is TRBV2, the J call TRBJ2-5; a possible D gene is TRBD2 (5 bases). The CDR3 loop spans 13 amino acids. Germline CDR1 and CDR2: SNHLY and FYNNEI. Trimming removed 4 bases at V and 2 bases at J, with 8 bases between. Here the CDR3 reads CASSGTGQETQYF. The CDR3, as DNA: TGTGCCAGCAGTGGAACGGGGCAAGAGACCCAGTACTTC. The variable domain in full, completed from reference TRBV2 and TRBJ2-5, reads EPEVTQTPSHQVTQMGQEVILRCVPISNHLYFYWYRQILGQKVEFLVSFYNNEISEKSEIFDDQFSVERPDGSNFTLKIRSTKLEDSAMYFCASSGTGQETQYFGPGTRLLVL.

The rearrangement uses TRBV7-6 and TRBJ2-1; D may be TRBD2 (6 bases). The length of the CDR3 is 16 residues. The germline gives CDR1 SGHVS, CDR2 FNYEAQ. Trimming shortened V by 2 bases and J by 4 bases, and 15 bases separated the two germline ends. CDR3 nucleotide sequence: TGTGCCAGCAGCTTAAGTACGGCGGGACTTTACAATGAGCAGTTCTTC. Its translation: CASSLSTAGLYNEQFF.

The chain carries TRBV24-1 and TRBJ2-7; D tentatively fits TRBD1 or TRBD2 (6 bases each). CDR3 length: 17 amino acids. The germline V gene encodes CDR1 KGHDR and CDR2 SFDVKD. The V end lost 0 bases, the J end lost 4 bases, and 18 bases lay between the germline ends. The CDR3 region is CATSDLQDGGGFYEQYF. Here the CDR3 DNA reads TGTGCCACCAGTGATTTGCAAGACGGGGGCGGATTTTACGAGCAGTACTTC.

In nucleotides, the CDR3 is TGCGCCGCCTACGGGGGAGGCGAGAGTAATGAGCAGTTCTTC. Translated, it gives CAAYGGGESNEQFF. The rearrangement links TRBV10-1 to TRBJ2-1, with TRBD2 as a possible D gene (6 bases). Germline V gives CDR1 WNHNN, CDR2 SYGVQD (reference sequence). The V end lost 11 bases, the J end lost 7 bases, and 21 bases lay between the germline ends. This CDR3 has 14 amino acids.

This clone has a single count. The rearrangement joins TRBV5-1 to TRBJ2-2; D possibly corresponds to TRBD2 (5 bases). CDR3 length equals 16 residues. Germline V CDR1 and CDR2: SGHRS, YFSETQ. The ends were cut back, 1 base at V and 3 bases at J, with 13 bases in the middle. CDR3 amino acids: CASSLQASSHTGELFF. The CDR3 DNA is TGCGCCAGCAGCTTGCAGGCTAGCTCCCACACCGGGGAGCTGTTTTTT.

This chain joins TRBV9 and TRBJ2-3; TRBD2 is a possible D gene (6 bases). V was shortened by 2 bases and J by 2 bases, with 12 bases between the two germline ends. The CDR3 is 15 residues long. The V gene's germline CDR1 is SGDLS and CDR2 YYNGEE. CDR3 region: CASSVSTRHTDTQYF. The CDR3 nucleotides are TGTGCCAGCAGCGTTTCGACTAGACACACAGATACGCAGTATTTT.